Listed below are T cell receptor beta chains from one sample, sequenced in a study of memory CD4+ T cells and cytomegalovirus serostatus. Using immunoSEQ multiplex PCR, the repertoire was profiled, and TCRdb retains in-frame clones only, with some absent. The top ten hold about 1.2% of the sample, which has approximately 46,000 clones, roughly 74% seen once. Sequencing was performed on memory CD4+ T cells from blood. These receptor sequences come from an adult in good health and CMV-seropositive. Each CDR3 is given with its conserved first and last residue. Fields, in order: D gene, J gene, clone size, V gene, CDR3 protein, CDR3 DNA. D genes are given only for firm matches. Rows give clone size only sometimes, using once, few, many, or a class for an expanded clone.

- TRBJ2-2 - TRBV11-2 CASSLDMGEAGELFF TGTGCCAGCAGCTTAGATATGGGGGAGGCCGGGGAGCTGTTTTTT
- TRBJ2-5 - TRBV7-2 CASSLSGQETQYF TGTGCCAGCAGCTTATCAGGTCAAGAGACCCAGTACTTC
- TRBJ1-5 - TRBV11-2 CASSLDRDGGQPQHF TGTGCCAGCAGCTTAGACAGGGACGGAGGACAGCCCCAGCATTTT
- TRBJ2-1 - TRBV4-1 CASSPGFRGRNNEQFF TGCGCCAGCAGCCCCGGCTTCCGGGGGCGGAACAATGAGCAGTTCTTC
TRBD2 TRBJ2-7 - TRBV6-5 CASASGGASEQYF TGTGCCAGTGCGAGCGGGGGGGCCTCCGAGCAGTACTTC
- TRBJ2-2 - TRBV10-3 CAISEGWRVRAGELFF TGTGCCATCAGTGAAGGGTGGAGGGTACGAGCCGGGGAGCTGTTTTTT
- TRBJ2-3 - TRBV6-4 CASSRSLAELQSGAQYF TGTGCCAGCAGTCGCTCCCTAGCTGAGCTCCAGTCTGGCGCGCAGTATTTT
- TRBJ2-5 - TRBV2 CASRGRGGTPETQYF TGTGCCAGCAGGGGTCGAGGGGGAACTCCAGAGACCCAGTACTTC
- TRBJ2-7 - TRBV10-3 CAISEGAGSSYEQYF TGTGCCATCAGTGAAGGGGCGGGGAGCTCCTACGAGCAGTACTTC
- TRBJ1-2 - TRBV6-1 CASRDTPIEDYGYTF TGTGCCAGCAGAGACACGCCGATTGAGGACTATGGCTACACCTTC
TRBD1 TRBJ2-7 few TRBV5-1 CASSTRTGGNEQYF TGCGCCAGCAGCACTAGGACAGGGGGAAACGAGCAGTACTTC
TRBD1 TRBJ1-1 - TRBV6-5 CASWEGANTEAFF TGTGCCAGCTGGGAGGGGGCGAACACTGAAGCTTTCTTT
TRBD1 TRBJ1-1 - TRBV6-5 CASSPDREMTEAFF TGTGCCAGCAGTCCCGACAGGGAAATGACTGAAGCTTTCTTT
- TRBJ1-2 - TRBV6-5 CASRASGANYGYTF TGTGCCAGCAGAGCCTCAGGAGCTAACTATGGCTACACCTTC
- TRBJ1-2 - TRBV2 CASRVGLNYGYTF TGTGCCAGCAGGGTAGGGCTAAACTATGGCTACACCTTC
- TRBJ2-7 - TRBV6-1 CASSGGSSYEQYF TGTGCCAGCAGTGGGGGGAGCTCCTACGAGCAGTACTTC